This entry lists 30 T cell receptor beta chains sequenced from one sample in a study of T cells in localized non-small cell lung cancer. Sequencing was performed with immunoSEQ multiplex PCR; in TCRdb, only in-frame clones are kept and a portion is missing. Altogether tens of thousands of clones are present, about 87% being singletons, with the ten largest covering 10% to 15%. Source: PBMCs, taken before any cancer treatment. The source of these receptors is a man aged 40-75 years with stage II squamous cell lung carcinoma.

CDR3 residues: CASSQGTTSNTGELFF. The CDR3 nucleotides are TGTGCCAGCAGCCAAGGGACTACCTCGAACACCGGGGAGCTGTTTTTT. V and J are TRBV4-2 and TRBJ2-2; perhaps TRBD2 as D (6 bases). Germline V gene sequence: CDR1 LGHNA, CDR2 YNFKEQ. V gave up 1 base and J gave up 0 bases, with 9 bases separating them. There are 16 residues in the CDR3.

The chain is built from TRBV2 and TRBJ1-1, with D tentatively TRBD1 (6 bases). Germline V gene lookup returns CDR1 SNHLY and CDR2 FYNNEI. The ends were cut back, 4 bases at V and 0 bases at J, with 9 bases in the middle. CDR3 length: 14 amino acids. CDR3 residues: CASSVWTVNTEAFF. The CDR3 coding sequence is TGTGCCAGCAGTGTCTGGACAGTGAACACTGAAGCTTTCTTT.

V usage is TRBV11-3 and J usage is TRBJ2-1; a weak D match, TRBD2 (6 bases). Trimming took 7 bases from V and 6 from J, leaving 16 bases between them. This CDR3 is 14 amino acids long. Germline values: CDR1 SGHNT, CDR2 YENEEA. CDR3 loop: CASTDTGSLNEQFF. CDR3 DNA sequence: TGTGCCAGCACCGACACCGGGAGTCTCAATGAGCAGTTCTTC. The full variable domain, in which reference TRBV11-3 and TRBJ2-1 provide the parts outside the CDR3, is EAGVVQSPRYKIIEKKQPVAFWCNPISGHNTLYWYLQNLGQGPELLIRYENEEAVDDSQLPKDRFSAERLKGVDSTLKIQPAELGDSAVYLCASTDTGSLNEQFFGPGTRLTVL.

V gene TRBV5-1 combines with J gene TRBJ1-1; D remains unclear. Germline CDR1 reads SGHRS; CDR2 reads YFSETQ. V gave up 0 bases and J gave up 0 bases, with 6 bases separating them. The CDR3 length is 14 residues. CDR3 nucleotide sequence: TGCGCCAGCAGCTTGGGTACGGTGAACACTGAAGCTTTCTTT. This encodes CASSLGTVNTEAFF.

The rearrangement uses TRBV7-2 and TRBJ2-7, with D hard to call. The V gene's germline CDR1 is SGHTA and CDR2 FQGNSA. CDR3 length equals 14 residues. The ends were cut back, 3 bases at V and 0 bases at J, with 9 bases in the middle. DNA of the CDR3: TGTGCCAGCAGCTTGGTCATTAGCTCCTACGAGCAGTACTTC. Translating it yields CASSLVISSYEQYF.

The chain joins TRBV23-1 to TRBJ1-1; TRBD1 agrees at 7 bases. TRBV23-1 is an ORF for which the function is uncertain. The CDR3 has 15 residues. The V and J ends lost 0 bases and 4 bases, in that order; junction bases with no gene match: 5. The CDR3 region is CASSQSPTGITEAFF. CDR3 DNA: TGCGCCAGCAGTCAATCCCCGACAGGGATCACTGAAGCTTTCTTT.

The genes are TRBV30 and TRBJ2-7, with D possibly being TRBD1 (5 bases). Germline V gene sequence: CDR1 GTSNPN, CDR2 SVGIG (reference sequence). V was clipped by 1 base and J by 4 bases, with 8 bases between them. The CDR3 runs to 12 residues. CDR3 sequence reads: CAWSEQAYEQYF. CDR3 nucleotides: TGTGCCTGGAGTGAACAGGCGTACGAGCAGTACTTC.

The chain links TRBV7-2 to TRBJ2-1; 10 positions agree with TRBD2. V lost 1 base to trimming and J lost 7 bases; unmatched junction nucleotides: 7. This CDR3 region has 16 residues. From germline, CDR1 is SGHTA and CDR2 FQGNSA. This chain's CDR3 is CASSLVLAGVKNEQFF. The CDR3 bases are TGTGCCAGCAGCTTAGTCCTAGCGGGAGTAAAAAATGAGCAGTTCTTC.

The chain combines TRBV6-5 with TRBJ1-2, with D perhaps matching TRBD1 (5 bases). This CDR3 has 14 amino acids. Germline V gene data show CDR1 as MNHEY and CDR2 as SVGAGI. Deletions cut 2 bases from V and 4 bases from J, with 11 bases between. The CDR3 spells CASSYGTGGYGYTF. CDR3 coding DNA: TGTGCCAGCAGTTACGGTACAGGCGGCTATGGCTACACCTTC.

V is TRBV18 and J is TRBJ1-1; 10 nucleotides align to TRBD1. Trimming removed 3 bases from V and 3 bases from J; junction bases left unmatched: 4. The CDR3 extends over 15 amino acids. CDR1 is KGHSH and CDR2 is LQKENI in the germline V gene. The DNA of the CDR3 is TGTGCCAGCTCACCGGGACAGGGGTTGGACACTGAAGCTTTCTTT. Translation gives CASSPGQGLDTEAFF.

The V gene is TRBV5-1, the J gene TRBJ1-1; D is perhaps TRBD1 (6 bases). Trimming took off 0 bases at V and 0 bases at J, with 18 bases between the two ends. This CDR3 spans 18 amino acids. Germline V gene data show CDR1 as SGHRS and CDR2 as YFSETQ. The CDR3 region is CASSLVRGGGPMNTEAFF. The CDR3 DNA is TGCGCCAGCAGCTTGGTCCGAGGGGGGGGACCCATGAACACTGAAGCTTTCTTT.

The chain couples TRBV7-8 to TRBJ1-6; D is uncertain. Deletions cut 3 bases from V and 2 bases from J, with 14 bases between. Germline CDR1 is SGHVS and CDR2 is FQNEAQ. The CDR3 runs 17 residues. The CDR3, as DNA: TGTGCCAGCAGCTTCGGACCGGCGGGGACCTATAATTCACCCCTCCACTTT. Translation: CASSFGPAGTYNSPLHF.

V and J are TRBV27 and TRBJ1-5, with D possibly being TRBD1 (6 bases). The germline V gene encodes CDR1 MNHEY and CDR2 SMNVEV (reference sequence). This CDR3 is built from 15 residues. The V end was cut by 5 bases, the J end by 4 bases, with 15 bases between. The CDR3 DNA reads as TGTGCCAGCAGTGCAGCACAGGGCTGGAATCAGCCCCAGCATTTT. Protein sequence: CASSAAQGWNQPQHF.

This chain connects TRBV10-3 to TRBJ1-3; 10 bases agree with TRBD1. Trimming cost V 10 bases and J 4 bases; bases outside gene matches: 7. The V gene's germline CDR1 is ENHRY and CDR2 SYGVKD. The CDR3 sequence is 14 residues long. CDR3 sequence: CATTGTGVGNTIYF. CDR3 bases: TGTGCCACCACGGGGACAGGGGTCGGAAACACCATATATTTT.

The CDR3 coding sequence is TGTGCCAGCAGCTATGACAGGGGGTTAAATGAGCAGTTCTTC. This sequence encodes CASSYDRGLNEQFF. This rearrangement joins TRBV7-8 to TRBJ2-1; TRBD1 matches 9 bases. Trimming removed 4 bases from V and 7 bases from J; junction bases left unmatched: 5. Germline V gives CDR1 SGHVS, CDR2 FQNEAQ. The CDR3 has 14 amino acids.

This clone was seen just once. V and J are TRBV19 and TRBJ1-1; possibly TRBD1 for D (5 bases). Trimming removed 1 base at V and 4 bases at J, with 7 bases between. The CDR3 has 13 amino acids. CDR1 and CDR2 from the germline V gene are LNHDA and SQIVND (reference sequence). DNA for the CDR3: TGTGCCAGTAGTATAGTTCAGGGCACTGAAGCTTTCTTT. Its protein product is CASSIVQGTEAFF.

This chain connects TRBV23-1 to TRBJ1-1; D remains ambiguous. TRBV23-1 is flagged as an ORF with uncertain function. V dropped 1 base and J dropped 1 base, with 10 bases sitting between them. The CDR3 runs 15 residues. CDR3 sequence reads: CASSQLCPGNTEAFF. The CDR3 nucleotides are TGCGCCAGCAGTCAATTGTGCCCCGGGAACACTGAAGCTTTCTTT.

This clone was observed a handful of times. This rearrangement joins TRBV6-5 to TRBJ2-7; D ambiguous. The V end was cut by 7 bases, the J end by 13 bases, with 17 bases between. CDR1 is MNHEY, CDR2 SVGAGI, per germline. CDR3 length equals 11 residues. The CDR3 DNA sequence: TGTGCCAGCACCTATGGGGTCAGCCAATACTTC. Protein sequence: CASTYGVSQYF.

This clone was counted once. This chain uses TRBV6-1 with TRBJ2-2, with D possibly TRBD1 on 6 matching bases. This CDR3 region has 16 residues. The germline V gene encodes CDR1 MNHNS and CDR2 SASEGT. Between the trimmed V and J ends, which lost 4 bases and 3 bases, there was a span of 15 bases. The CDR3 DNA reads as TGTGCCAGCAGTGTCCAGGGGCTTCCGTACACCGGGGAGCTGTTTTTT. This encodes CASSVQGLPYTGELFF.

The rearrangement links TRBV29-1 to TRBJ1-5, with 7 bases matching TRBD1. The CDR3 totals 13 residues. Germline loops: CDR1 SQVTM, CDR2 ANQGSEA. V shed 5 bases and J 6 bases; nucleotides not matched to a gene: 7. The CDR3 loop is CSVRGTDGQPQHF. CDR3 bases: TGCAGCGTTCGTGGGACAGACGGTCAGCCCCAGCATTTT. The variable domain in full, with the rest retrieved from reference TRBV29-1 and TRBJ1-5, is SAVISQKPSRDICQRGTSLTIQCQVDSQVTMMFWYRQQPGQSLTLIATANQGSEATYESGFVIDKFPISRPNLTFSTLTVSNMSPEDSSIYLCSVRGTDGQPQHFGDGTRLSIL.

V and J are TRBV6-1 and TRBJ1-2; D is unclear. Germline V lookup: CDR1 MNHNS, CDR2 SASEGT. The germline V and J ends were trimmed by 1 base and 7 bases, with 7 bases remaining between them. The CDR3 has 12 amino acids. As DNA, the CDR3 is TGTGCCAGCAGTGAAGGACTCGGTGGCTACACCTTC. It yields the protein CASSEGLGGYTF.

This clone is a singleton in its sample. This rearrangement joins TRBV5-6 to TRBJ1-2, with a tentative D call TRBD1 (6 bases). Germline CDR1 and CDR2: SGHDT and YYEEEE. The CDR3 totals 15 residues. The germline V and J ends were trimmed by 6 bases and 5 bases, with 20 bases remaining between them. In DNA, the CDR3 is TGTGCCAGCATAGCACACAGGGCAGAAGGGTATGGCTACACCTTC. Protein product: CASIAHRAEGYGYTF.

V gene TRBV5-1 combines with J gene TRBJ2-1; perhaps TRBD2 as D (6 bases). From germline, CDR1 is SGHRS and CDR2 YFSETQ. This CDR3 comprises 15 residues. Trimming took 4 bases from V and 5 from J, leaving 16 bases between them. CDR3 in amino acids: CASSPGDSGDNEQFF. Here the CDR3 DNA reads TGCGCCAGCAGCCCGGGGGACTCGGGTGACAATGAGCAGTTCTTC.

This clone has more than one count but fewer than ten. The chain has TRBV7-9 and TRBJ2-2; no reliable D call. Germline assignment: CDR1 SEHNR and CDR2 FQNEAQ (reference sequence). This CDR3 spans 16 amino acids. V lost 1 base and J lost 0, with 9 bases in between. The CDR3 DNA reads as TGTGCCAGCAGCTTAGATGGACCAGCGAACACCGGGGAGCTGTTTTTT. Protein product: CASSLDGPANTGELFF. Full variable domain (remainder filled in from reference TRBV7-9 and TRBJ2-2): DTGVSQNPRHKITKRGQNVTFRCDPISEHNRLYWYRQTLGQGPEFLTYFQNEAQLEKSRLLSDRFSAERPKGSFSTLEIQRTEQGDSAMYLCASSLDGPANTGELFFGEGSRLTVL.

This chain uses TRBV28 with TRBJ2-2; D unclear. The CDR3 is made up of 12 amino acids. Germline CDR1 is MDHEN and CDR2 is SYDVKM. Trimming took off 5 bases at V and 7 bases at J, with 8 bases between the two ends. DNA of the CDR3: TGTGCCAGCAGTCCCTGGGACGGGGAGCTGTTTTTT. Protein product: CASSPWDGELFF. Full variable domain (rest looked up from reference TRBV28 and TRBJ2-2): DVKVTQSSRYLVKRTGEKVFLECVQDMDHENMFWYRQDPGLGLRLIYFSYDVKMKEKGDIPEGYSVSREKKERFSLILESASTNQTSMYLCASSPWDGELFFGEGSRLTVL.

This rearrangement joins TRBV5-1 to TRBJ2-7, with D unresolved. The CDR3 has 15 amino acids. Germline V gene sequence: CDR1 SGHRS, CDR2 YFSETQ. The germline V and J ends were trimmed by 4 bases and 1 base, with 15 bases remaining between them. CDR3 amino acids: CASSPSPVGSYEQYF. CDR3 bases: TGCGCCAGCAGCCCTTCGCCAGTGGGTTCCTACGAGCAGTACTTC.

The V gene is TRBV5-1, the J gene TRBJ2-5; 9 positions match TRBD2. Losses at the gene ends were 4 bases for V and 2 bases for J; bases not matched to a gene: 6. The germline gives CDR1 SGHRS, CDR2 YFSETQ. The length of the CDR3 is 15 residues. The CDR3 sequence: CASSATLAGQETQYF. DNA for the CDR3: TGCGCCAGCAGCGCAACTCTAGCGGGGCAAGAGACCCAGTACTTC.

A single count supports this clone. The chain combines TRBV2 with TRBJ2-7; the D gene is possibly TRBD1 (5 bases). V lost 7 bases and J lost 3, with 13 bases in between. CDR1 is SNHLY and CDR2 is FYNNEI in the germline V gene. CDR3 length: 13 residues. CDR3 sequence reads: CASTEDQGYEQYF. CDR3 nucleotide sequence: TGTGCCAGCACCGAAGACCAGGGCTACGAGCAGTACTTC.

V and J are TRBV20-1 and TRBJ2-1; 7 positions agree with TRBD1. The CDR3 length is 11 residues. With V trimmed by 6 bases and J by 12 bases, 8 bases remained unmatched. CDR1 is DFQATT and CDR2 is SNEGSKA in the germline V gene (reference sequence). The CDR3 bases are TGCAGTGCCCGACAGGGACGATCGCAGTTCTTC. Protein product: CSARQGRSQFF.

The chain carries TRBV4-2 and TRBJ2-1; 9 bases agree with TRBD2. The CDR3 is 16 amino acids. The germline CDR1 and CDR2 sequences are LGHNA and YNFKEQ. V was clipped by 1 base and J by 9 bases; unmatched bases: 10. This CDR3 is CASSQVIAGASIEQFF. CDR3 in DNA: TGTGCCAGCAGCCAAGTAATAGCGGGGGCTAGTATTGAGCAGTTCTTC.